This TCR beta chain was identified during a study of cytomegalovirus exposure and HLA in healthy donors. Germline V CDR1 and CDR2: SGHNT, YYREEE (reference sequence). CDR3 length: 13 amino acids. V was shortened by 0 bases and J by 7 bases, with 8 bases between the two germline ends. PCR employed 60 Vbeta and 13 Jbeta primers. Data came from immunoSEQ multiplex PCR; TCRdb stores just in-frame clones and leaves some out. The table includes about 280,000 clones, around 90% detected once. This rearrangement joins TRBV5-4 to TRBJ1-5, with D unclear. The sequence was collected from a woman younger than 35 in good health and CMV-seronegative. Specimen: PBMCs. The CDR3 spells CASSLDGRQPQHF. The CDR3 DNA sequence: TGTGCCAGCAGCTTGGATGGCAGACAGCCCCAGCATTTT.